The 8 T cell receptor beta chains reported below all come from one sample, sequenced in a study of cytomegalovirus exposure and HLA in healthy donors. The primer mix had 60 Vbeta and 13 Jbeta primers. Generated by immunoSEQ multiplex PCR, the TCRdb table keeps only in-frame clones and is missing some. Of under 130,000 clones listed, over 70% are singletons. Sample: PBMCs. These receptors were taken from a man aged 50 to 60 in good health and CMV-seropositive.

The V and J genes are TRBV5-1 and TRBJ1-2; D is possibly TRBD1 (5 bases). The CDR3 is made up of 15 amino acids. Looked up from germline, CDR1 is SGHRS and CDR2 is YFSETQ. The ends were cut back, 1 base at V and 7 bases at J, with 17 bases in the middle. In nucleotides, the CDR3 is TGCGCCAGCAGCTTGCCGCAGGGTGGAGTAGGTGGCTACACCTTC. Translating it yields CASSLPQGGVGGYTF.

The rearrangement links TRBV7-7 to TRBJ2-1, with a weak D call TRBD2 (6 bases). Germline assignment: CDR1 SSHAT and CDR2 FNYEAQ (reference sequence). There are 14 residues in the CDR3. The ends were cut back, 5 bases at V and 3 bases at J, with 11 bases in the middle. CDR3 protein: CASSPGTGYNEQFF. The CDR3 nucleotides read TGTGCCAGCAGCCCAGGGACTGGCTACAATGAGCAGTTCTTC.

The V gene is TRBV28, the J gene TRBJ2-7; tentative D call: TRBD2 (6 bases). Trimming took off 4 bases at V and 0 bases at J, with 10 bases between the two ends. Germline values: CDR1 MDHEN, CDR2 SYDVKM. The CDR3 covers 14 residues. CDR3 protein: CASSSPSVSYEQYF. The CDR3 DNA follows: TGTGCCAGCAGTTCGCCTAGCGTCTCCTACGAGCAGTACTTC.

In this sample, this clone turned up a few times. This rearrangement joins TRBV6-4 to TRBJ2-2, with 7 bases matching TRBD2. The germline CDR1 and CDR2 sequences are MRHNA and SNTAGT. This CDR3 has 14 residues. V shed 2 bases, J shed 3 bases, and the junction held 0 bases outside the gene matches. The CDR3 loop is CASSDGRDTGELFF. CDR3 nucleotide sequence: TGTGCCAGCAGTGACGGGAGGGACACCGGGGAGCTGTTTTTT.

The CDR3 region has the DNA TGTGCCAGCAGTCTGTCCCGGAGGTCCGCCTACGAGCAGTACTTC. This gives the protein CASSLSRRSAYEQYF. This chain uses TRBV27 with TRBJ2-7; TRBD2 might be the D (5 bases). Germline CDR1 and CDR2: MNHEY and SMNVEV (reference sequence). Trimming took off 5 bases at V and 2 bases at J, with 16 bases between the two ends. This CDR3 contains 15 residues.

This chain uses TRBV10-2 with TRBJ2-1, with D perhaps matching TRBD2 (6 bases). Germline lookup yields CDR1 WSHSY and CDR2 SAAADI. This CDR3 is 13 amino acids long. Trimming removed 11 bases at V and 5 bases at J, with 16 bases between. The CDR3: CAGRDSSNNEQFF. The CDR3 region has the DNA TGCGCCGGTAGGGACTCGAGCAACAATGAGCAGTTCTTC.

The chain couples TRBV5-1 to TRBJ2-1; the match to TRBD2 covers 12 bases. Per the germline V gene, CDR1 is SGHRS and CDR2 is YFSETQ. V was clipped by 3 bases and J by 0 bases; unmatched bases: 7. The CDR3 totals 18 residues. CDR3 bases: TGCGCCAGCAGCTCCGGGACTAGCGGGCGGGACTCCTACAATGAGCAGTTCTTC. This translates into CASSSGTSGRDSYNEQFF.

The CDR3 sequence is CASKEEADTQYF. The CDR3 nucleotides read TGTGCCAGCAAGGAGGAGGCAGATACGCAGTATTTT. The chain joins TRBV2 to TRBJ2-3; D is perhaps TRBD2 (5 bases). The CDR3 has 12 residues. Trimming stripped 7 bases from V and 4 bases from J, with 9 bases between. The germline V gene encodes CDR1 SNHLY and CDR2 FYNNEI.